This is a list of T cell receptor beta chains from one sample in a study of blood T cell repertoires in COVID-19. Clones were read by immunoSEQ multiplex PCR, and TCRdb kept only the in-frame ones, dropping some. The table records around 260,000 clones, roughly 90% of them present only once. Sequencing used peripheral blood. The receptors derive from a man under 40 with active or convalescent COVID-19. The CDR3 runs from the conserved cysteine through the conserved F or W. Fields, in order: D gene, J gene, V gene, clone size, CDR3 DNA, CDR3 protein. A D gene is named only where the DNA matches it firmly. Size values are once, few and many counts, or a class for expanded clones, and some rows have none.

>TRBD2|TRBJ2-2|TRBV5-1|-
TGCGCCAGCAGCCCCCTAGCGGGGGATAGGAACACCGGGGAGCTGTTTTTT
CASSPLAGDRNTGELFF
>-|TRBJ1-1|TRBV6-1|few
TGTGCCAGCAGTGAAAGGTATCGAGGCACTGAAGCTTTCTTT
CASSERYRGTEAFF
>-|TRBJ2-3|TRBV9|-
TGTGCCAGCAGCGTGCAAACTAGCACAGATACGCAGTATTTT
CASSVQTSTDTQYF
>TRBD2|TRBJ2-3|TRBV27|once
TGTGCCAGCGGGGCGAGCGGGGGGGATTTAGATACGCAGTATTTT
CASGASGGDLDTQYF
>-|TRBJ1-2|TRBV29-1|-
TGCAGCGCGGGAGAAGGGGGAAACTATGGCTACACCTTC
CSAGEGGNYGYTF
>-|TRBJ2-5|TRBV11-2|-
TGTGCCAGCAGCTTAGTCGAGCAGGCCCAAGAGACCCAGTACTTC
CASSLVEQAQETQYF
>-|TRBJ1-4|TRBV18|-
TGTGCCAGCTCACCTGCAGATGCCGGGTTTGGGGAAAAACTGTTTTTT
CASSPADAGFGEKLFF
>-|TRBJ1-1|TRBV6-6|-
TGTGCCAGCAGCAACTACGGAAGTGGGGCTTTCTTT
CASSNYGSGAFF
>-|TRBJ1-5|TRBV3-1/TRBV3-2|few
TGTGCCAGCAGCCAAGGCGCCGGTCGATTCGAGCCCCAGCATTTT
CASSQGAGRFEPQHF
>-|TRBJ2-7|TRBV27|-
TGTGCCAGCAGCCAAGCGCGGGCGGCGGAACCCACCTACGAGCAGTACTTC
CASSQARAAEPTYEQYF
>-|TRBJ2-5|TRBV12-3/TRBV12-4|-
TGTGCCAGCACCTCAGAGCGGGAGACCCAGTACTTC
CASTSERETQYF
>TRBD2|TRBJ2-1|TRBV5-5|-
TGTGCCAGCAGCTTGCTAGCGGGGGGTTACAATGAGCAGTTCTTC
CASSLLAGGYNEQFF
>TRBD1|TRBJ1-6|TRBV27|-
TGTGCCAGCAGGATACAGGGGGACATGTCACCCCTCCACTTT
CASRIQGDMSPLHF
>-|TRBJ1-3|TRBV7-2|-
TGTGCCAGCAGCCCGAATCGCGGGCCTGGAAACACCATATATTTT
CASSPNRGPGNTIYF
>TRBD2|TRBJ2-5|TRBV18|-
TGTGCCAGCTCACAGGGACTAGCGGATGGAGAGACCCAGTACTTC
CASSQGLADGETQYF
>-|TRBJ2-7|TRBV6-6|-
TGTGCCAGCAGCTACCTGCGCCACGAGCAGTACTTC
CASSYLRHEQYF
>TRBD1|TRBJ2-4|TRBV9|-
TGTGCCAGCAGCTCGGGACAGGGGGCGCGGTCAAACATTCAGTACTTC
CASSSGQGARSNIQYF
>-|TRBJ1-6|TRBV6-5|-
TGTGCCAGCAGGAGAGGACAGAACTATAATTCACCCCTCCACTTT
CASRRGQNYNSPLHF
>TRBD1|TRBJ1-1|TRBV4-1|-
TGCGCCAGCAGCCGCCTACAGGGGGAAACCGAAGCTTTCTTT
CASSRLQGETEAFF
>TRBD1|TRBJ1-1|TRBV19|once
TGTGCCAGTAGTATAAGGCGACAGGGATTAGAACCTGAAGCTTTCTTT
CASSIRRQGLEPEAFF
>TRBD1|TRBJ2-7|TRBV13|-
TGTGCCAGCAGCCACGGACAGGGGGCTTACGAGCAGTACTTC
CASSHGQGAYEQYF
>-|TRBJ1-1|TRBV5-1|-
TGCGCCAGCAGCAAAAGGACAGATCTGAACACTGAAGCTTTCTTT
CASSKRTDLNTEAFF
>TRBD1|TRBJ1-5|TRBV7-8|-
TGTGCCAGCAGCCGCGGACAGGGAGTTGGCAATCAGCCCCAGCATTTT
CASSRGQGVGNQPQHF
>-|TRBJ1-6|TRBV4-1|-
TGCGCCAGCAGCGGAGCAGGGGAAAGCTCCTATAATTCACCCCTCCACTTT
CASSGAGESSYNSPLHF
>-|TRBJ2-1|TRBV7-2|-
TGTGCCAGCAGCTTTGCCCCGGGACACAACAATGAGCAGTTCTTC
CASSFAPGHNNEQFF
>-|TRBJ1-2|TRBV12-3/TRBV12-4|-
TGTGCCACAGGGGCCCGGGGCTATGGCTACACCTTC
CATGARGYGYTF
>-|TRBJ2-7|TRBV27|once
TGTGCCAGCAGTTCCCACAACTACGAGCAGTACTTC
CASSSHNYEQYF
>-|TRBJ1-2|TRBV28|-
TGTGCCAGCAGTTCAACTAACTATGGCTACACCTTC
CASSSTNYGYTF
>-|TRBJ1-3|TRBV4-2|-
TGTGCCAGCAGCCAAGATATTCTCTCAGGGTCGAGCTCTGGAAACACCATATATTTT
CASSQDILSGSSSGNTIYF
>-|TRBJ2-7|TRBV7-2|few
TGTGCCAGCAGCTTAGATAAGGGGGGGTTATACGAGCAGTACTTC
CASSLDKGGLYEQYF
>TRBD1|TRBJ2-7|TRBV11-2|-
TGTGCCAGCAGCTTAGTAAAGGGGGCCAACGAGCAGTACTTC
CASSLVKGANEQYF
>-|TRBJ1-3|TRBV30|-
TGTGCCTGGAGTACCGGGTCGAACCCGTGGAACACCATATATTTT
CAWSTGSNPWNTIYF
>-|TRBJ1-6|TRBV19|-
TGTGCCAGTAGTATCCGGGGGAATTCACCCCTCCACTTT
CASSIRGNSPLHF
>-|TRBJ1-6|TRBV25-1|-
TGTGCCAGCAGTGCCTCCGAGCAAACCTATAATTCACCCCTCCACTTT
CASSASEQTYNSPLHF
>-|TRBJ2-7|TRBV19|-
TGTGCCAGTAGTATTGCATGGGGAGGGGGCTACGAGCAGTACTTC
CASSIAWGGGYEQYF
>-|TRBJ1-2|TRBV5-4|-
TGTGCCAGCAGCTTGGACGGGTCCTATGGCTACACCTTC
CASSLDGSYGYTF
>TRBD1|TRBJ1-2|TRBV2|-
TGTGCCAGCAAGCCGCAGGGGGGCGGTGGCTACACCTTC
CASKPQGGGGYTF
>-|TRBJ2-7|TRBV27|-
TGTGCCAGCAGTGAACAGGGTTCCTACGAGCAGTACTTC
CASSEQGSYEQYF
>TRBD1|TRBJ2-1|TRBV6-5|-
TGTGCCAGCGGCCGGGACAGTTACAATGAGCAGTTCTTC
CASGRDSYNEQFF
>-|TRBJ2-4|TRBV2|-
TGTGCCTCTTACAGAATGCTAGCCAAAAACATTCAGTACTTC
CASYRMLAKNIQYF
>-|TRBJ1-2|TRBV13|-
TGTGCCAGCAGCCCTGGAGGCTTGGGCTATGGCTACACCTTC
CASSPGGLGYGYTF
>TRBD2|TRBJ2-2|TRBV7-8|-
TGTGCCAGCAGCTTAGGCGGGGGGGCCATCGGGGAGCTGTTTTTT
CASSLGGGAIGELFF